The 8 T cell receptor beta chains below were found in one sample sequenced in a study of shared T cell receptors in the human thymus. TCRdb's copy holds only in-frame clones and misses some; the assay was immunoSEQ multiplex PCR. The sample records fewer than 700,000 clones, approximately 88% being singletons. These data also featured in a second study, about human thymus T cells.

Sequenced material: thymocytes. These TCRs come from a boy younger than two with a congenital heart defect.

The chain is built from TRBV12-5 and TRBJ1-2; maybe TRBD1 (5 bases). The CDR3 sequence is 15 residues long. CDR1 is LGHNT and CDR2 is FRNRAP in the germline V gene. The V gene lost 6 bases and the J gene lost 8 bases, with 22 bases spanning the gap. CDR3 in amino acids: CASGRIEQGMRGYTF. The CDR3, as DNA: TGTGCTAGTGGCCGGATCGAGCAGGGTATGCGAGGCTACACCTTC.

The chain uses TRBV19 and TRBJ1-2; 7 positions match TRBD1. Trimming at V came to 9 bases and at J to 4 bases, leaving 8 bases not matched to a gene. The CDR3 consists of 13 residues. Per the germline V gene, CDR1 is LNHDA and CDR2 is SQIVND (reference sequence). The DNA for the CDR3 is TGTGCCAGCATAAGACAGGGAGGCTATGGCTACACCTTC. It yields the protein CASIRQGGYGYTF.

The rearrangement joins TRBV4-3 to TRBJ2-3; D remains unclear. The germline V and J ends were trimmed by 3 bases and 0 bases, with 10 bases remaining between them. The germline V gene encodes CDR1 LGHNA and CDR2 YSLEER. The CDR3 length is 15 residues. DNA for the CDR3: TGCGCCAGCAGCCAGTCCTGGCATAGCACAGATACGCAGTATTTT. Its translation is CASSQSWHSTDTQYF.

The chain couples TRBV4-2 to TRBJ2-7; D possibly corresponds to TRBD2 (6 bases). Trimming took 4 bases from V and 5 from J, leaving 24 bases between them. Germline CDR1 reads LGHNA; CDR2 reads YNFKEQ. The CDR3 has 17 residues. In DNA, the CDR3 is TGTGCCAGCAGCCTAGTATCCAAGCCGGGGAGGATTCACGAGCAGTACTTC. It codes for CASSLVSKPGRIHEQYF.

This clone was counted a single time. This rearrangement joins TRBV6-1 to TRBJ1-1, with 12 bases lining up with TRBD1. The CDR3 extends over 20 amino acids. Germline V lookup: CDR1 MNHNS, CDR2 SASEGT. J gave up 4 bases and V 1 base, and 16 bases lay outside the gene matches. The CDR3 reads CASSEVGNPGQGADSTEAFF. DNA of the CDR3: TGTGCCAGCAGTGAAGTCGGGAACCCGGGACAGGGGGCTGATAGCACTGAAGCTTTCTTT.

The chain is built from TRBV28 and TRBJ1-5; 8 bases agree with TRBD1. Germline values: CDR1 MDHEN, CDR2 SYDVKM. The CDR3 contains 17 residues. The V gene end was trimmed by 9 bases and the J gene end by 6 bases; junction bases not matched to a gene: 19. Here the CDR3 reads CASTKTGDDIWCQPQHF. The DNA for the CDR3 is TGTGCCAGTACCAAGACAGGGGACGATATTTGGTGTCAGCCCCAGCATTTT.

The rearrangement uses TRBV11-2 and TRBJ2-1, with 8 positions matching TRBD2. The CDR3 contains 13 residues. V lost 5 bases, J lost 8 bases, and 5 bases stayed unmatched. Looked up from germline, CDR1 is SGHAT and CDR2 is FQNNGV. CDR3: CASSRSGSYEQFF. The CDR3 coding sequence is TGTGCCAGCAGCAGGAGCGGGAGTTATGAGCAGTTCTTC.

The rearrangement joins TRBV5-6 to TRBJ2-1; 12 nucleotides agree with TRBD2. Per the germline V gene, CDR1 is SGHDT and CDR2 is YYEEEE. V lost 4 bases to trimming and J lost 6 bases; unmatched junction nucleotides: 5. The CDR3 spans 15 residues. In DNA, the CDR3 is TGTGCCAGCAGCCTCTCACTAGCGGGAGGCAATGAGCAGTTCTTC. Its translation is CASSLSLAGGNEQFF.